These 10 T cell receptor beta chains were all obtained from the same sample, sequenced in a study of response to subunit inactivated influenza vaccine. TCRdb reprocessed the RT-PCR reads with MiXCR, giving one entry per CDR3 protein. The profile shows hundreds of thousands of distinct CDR3 sequences, 15% to 19% of them singletons. This sample comprised PBMCs from blood, obtained about 13 days after vaccination. The source is a man aged 50 to 60 who received an inactivated influenza vaccine.

The CDR3 protein is CATSVAGELYNEQFF. CDR3 DNA sequence: TGTGCCACCTCTGTAGCGGGAGAACTGTACAATGAGCAGTTCTTC. V gene TRBV15 combines with J gene TRBJ2-1, with 9 bases fitting TRBD2. This CDR3 has 15 residues. Trimming removed 8 bases from V and 4 bases from J; junction bases left unmatched: 9. Germline loops: CDR1 LNHNV, CDR2 YYDKDF (reference sequence). Drawing the rest from reference TRBV15 and TRBJ2-1, the complete variable domain is DAMVIQNPRYQVTQFGKPVTLSCSQTLNHNVMYWYQQKSSQAPKLLFHYYDKDFNNEADTPDNFQSRRPNTSFCFLDIRSPGLGDTAMYLCATSVAGELYNEQFFGPGTRLTVL.

V gene TRBV9 combines with J gene TRBJ2-7, with 9 bases that match TRBD2. The CDR3 spans 17 residues. Trimming removed 0 bases from V and 0 bases from J; junction bases left unmatched: 7. The germline V gene has CDR1 SGDLS and CDR2 YYNGEE. CDR3 residues: CASSVGLSSGSSYEQYF. Written as DNA, the CDR3 is TGTGCCAGCAGCGTAGGGTTAAGTAGCGGGAGCTCCTACGAGCAGTACTTC.

The sample holds many counts of this clonotype. The chain has TRBV5-1 and TRBJ2-2; perhaps TRBD1 as D (6 bases). Per the germline V gene, CDR1 is SGHRS and CDR2 is YFSETQ. This CDR3 has 16 residues. V gave up 1 base and J gave up 6 bases, with 16 bases separating them. The CDR3 nucleotides are TGCGCCAGCAGCTTGTGGTCCCAGGCAGGGGCCGGGGAGCTGTTTTTT. It specifies CASSLWSQAGAGELFF. The whole variable domain, remainder taken from reference TRBV5-1 and TRBJ2-2, is KAGVTQTPRYLIKTRGQQVTLSCSPISGHRSVSWYQQTPGQGLQFLFEYFSETQRNKGNFPGRFSGRQFSNSRSEMNVSTLELGDSALYLCASSLWSQAGAGELFFGEGSRLTVL.

This clonotype was seen a few times. This sequence joins TRBV12-3 or TRBV12-4 and TRBJ2-1; perhaps TRBD1 as D (5 bases). V was shortened by 5 bases and J by 4 bases, with 21 bases between the two germline ends. CDR3 length: 17 residues. The DNA of the CDR3 is TGTGCCAGCAGTCCCAGCCCACAGGTTAGACTGTACAATGAGCAGTTCTTC. This sequence encodes CASSPSPQVRLYNEQFF.

This clonotype was found a few times. The chain has TRBV3-1 and TRBJ2-5, with 7 positions matching TRBD2. Germline V lookup: CDR1 LGHDT, CDR2 YNNKEL (reference sequence). V trimming: 1 base; J trimming: 6 bases; junction bases outside the gene matches: 8. The CDR3 loop spans 15 amino acids. The CDR3: CASSQGGGSGKTQYF. The CDR3 DNA reads TGTGCCAGCAGCCAAGGAGGCGGGAGCGGGAAGACCCAGTACTTC.

This clonotype was seen more than once but under ten times. The V gene is TRBV30, the J gene TRBJ1-1; D gene unclear. In germline, CDR1 is GTSNPN, CDR2 SVGIG (reference sequence). Deletions cut 0 bases from V and 10 bases from J, with 18 bases between. The CDR3 contains 14 residues. The CDR3 DNA sequence: TGTGCCTGGAGTGTCCCGAACTCCCTAGGAGGAGCTTTCTTT. It translates to CAWSVPNSLGGAFF.

The CDR3 is CASSPTVGQGVPYEQYF. The CDR3 DNA follows: TGTGCCAGCAGCCCCACCGTTGGACAGGGGGTCCCCTACGAGCAGTACTTC. The chain uses TRBV11-2 and TRBJ2-7; 10 bases agree with TRBD1. The CDR3 is 17 residues long. CDR1 is SGHAT, CDR2 FQNNGV, per germline. After removal of 5 bases from V and 2 bases from J, the junction contained 12 bases not matched to a gene.

The sample holds many counts of this clonotype. The chain links TRBV5-1 to TRBJ1-1; 8 nucleotides align to TRBD1. The CDR3 has 14 residues. V lost 4 bases to trimming and J lost 4 bases; unmatched junction nucleotides: 6. Germline V gives CDR1 SGHRS, CDR2 YFSETQ. This CDR3 is CASSRGQGGTEAFF. CDR3 DNA: TGCGCCAGCAGCCGAGGACAGGGCGGCACTGAAGCTTTCTTT.

This clonotype has only a few counts. The chain couples TRBV3-1 to TRBJ1-6, with D perhaps TRBD1 (5 bases). V gave up 5 bases and J gave up 6 bases, with 11 bases separating them. The CDR3 has 14 amino acids. The germline V gene has CDR1 LGHDT and CDR2 YNNKEL (reference sequence). The CDR3 sequence: CASSMVGGNSPLHF. The DNA of the CDR3 is TGTGCCAGCAGCATGGTGGGGGGTAATTCACCCCTCCACTTT.

This clonotype was seen a handful of times. The V and J genes are TRBV29-1 and TRBJ1-2; TRBD1 matches 8 bases. The CDR3 contains 14 residues. J lost 4 bases, V lost 3 bases, and 7 bases had no gene match. Germline V gives CDR1 SQVTM, CDR2 ANQGSEA. The CDR3 DNA is TGCAGCGTTGACTTGGACAGGGAGGGCTATGGCTACACCTTC. Its translation is CSVDLDREGYGYTF.